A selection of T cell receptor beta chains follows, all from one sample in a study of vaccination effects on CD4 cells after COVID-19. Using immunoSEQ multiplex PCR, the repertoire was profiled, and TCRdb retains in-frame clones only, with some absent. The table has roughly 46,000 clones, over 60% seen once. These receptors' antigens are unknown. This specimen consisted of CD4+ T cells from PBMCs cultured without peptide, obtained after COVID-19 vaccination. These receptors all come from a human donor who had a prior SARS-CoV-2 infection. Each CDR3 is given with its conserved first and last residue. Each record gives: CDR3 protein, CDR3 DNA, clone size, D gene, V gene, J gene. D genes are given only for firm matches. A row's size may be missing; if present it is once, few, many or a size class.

CASSRGQGRDEKLFF	TGTGCCAGCAGTCGGGGACAGGGAAGGGACGAAAAACTGTTTTTT	.	TRBD1	TRBV2	TRBJ1-4
CASSLGGAGVYEQYF	TGTGCCAGCAGCTTAGGGGGTGCGGGGGTGTACGAGCAGTACTTC	.	TRBD2	TRBV11-2	TRBJ2-7
CASSERGAYNSPLHF	TGTGCCAGCAGTGAACGCGGGGCATATAATTCACCCCTCCACTTT	few	.	TRBV25-1	TRBJ1-6
CASSQTDSPLHF	TGTGCCAGCAGTCAGACCGATTCACCCCTCCACTTT	.	.	TRBV6-5	TRBJ1-6
CAWSPGLAVYEQYF	TGTGCCTGGAGCCCCGGACTAGCGGTGTACGAGCAGTACTTC	.	TRBD2	TRBV30	TRBJ2-7
CASSLEGHRGEKLFF	TGTGCCAGTAGTTTGGAGGGGCACCGGGGGGAAAAACTGTTTTTT	.	.	TRBV27	TRBJ1-4
CASSSWTRQDTQYF	TGCGCCAGCAGCTCCTGGACTAGGCAAGATACGCAGTATTTT	.	TRBD2	TRBV5-1	TRBJ2-3
CAWSLGGSGNQPQHF	TGTGCCTGGAGTCTGGGGGGGTCGGGCAATCAGCCCCAGCATTTT	.	.	TRBV30	TRBJ1-5
CASRSGVVDEQFF	TGTGCCAGCCGTTCGGGAGTCGTGGACGAGCAGTTCTTC	.	.	TRBV2	TRBJ2-1
CASSDDSRKTEAFF	TGTGCCAGCAGTGACGACAGTCGAAAGACTGAAGCTTTCTTT	.	.	TRBV2	TRBJ1-1
CASSRDSLDTEAFF	TGTGCCAGCAGTCGGGACAGCTTAGACACTGAAGCTTTCTTT	.	TRBD1	TRBV6-6	TRBJ1-1
CASSFQGLSGSPLHF	TGTGCCAGCAGCTTCCAGGGTTTATCGGGTTCACCCCTCCACTTT	.	.	TRBV9	TRBJ1-6
CASSFSGADTQYF	TGTGCCAGCAGTTTTTCTGGGGCAGATACGCAGTATTTT	once	.	TRBV12-3/TRBV12-4	TRBJ2-3
CASSQLGDGATNEKLFF	TGCGCCAGCAGCCAATTAGGGGATGGAGCAACTAATGAAAAACTGTTTTTT	.	.	TRBV4-3	TRBJ1-4
CASRSLRGGQGVAEAFF	TGTGCCAGCAGATCCCTTCGGGGAGGACAGGGGGTAGCTGAAGCTTTCTTT	few	TRBD1	TRBV9	TRBJ1-1
CASSPYLSPSSYNEQFF	TGTGCCAGCAGCCCCTACCTTAGCCCGAGCTCCTACAATGAGCAGTTCTTC	.	.	TRBV5-4	TRBJ2-1
CAITAGLDQPQHF	TGTGCCATCACGGCGGGCCTCGATCAGCCCCAGCATTTT	few	.	TRBV10-3	TRBJ1-5
CASSQAFRARWRADTQYF	TGCGCCAGCAGCCAAGCTTTTAGGGCGAGATGGCGCGCAGATACGCAGTATTTT	.	.	TRBV4-3	TRBJ2-3
CSVVILQGPYNEQFF	TGCAGCGTTGTAATACTACAGGGGCCCTACAATGAGCAGTTCTTC	.	TRBD1	TRBV29-1	TRBJ2-1
CASSSARSYNEQFF	TGTGCCAGCAGTTCGGCCAGATCCTACAATGAGCAGTTCTTC	.	.	TRBV27	TRBJ2-1
CASKSRQDLTETQYF	TGTGCCAGCAAGTCCCGACAGGATTTGACGGAGACCCAGTACTTC	.	.	TRBV28	TRBJ2-5
CASSATGDQPQHF	TGTGCCAGCAGCGCCACAGGAGATCAGCCCCAGCATTTT	once	.	TRBV11-1	TRBJ1-5
CASSLGLAGYTEAFF	TGTGCCAGCAGCTTAGGGCTAGCGGGTTACACTGAAGCTTTCTTT	.	.	TRBV7-2	TRBJ1-1
CASSLEVTPVDTQYF	TGTGCCAGCAGCTTAGAGGTTACCCCGGTGGATACGCAGTATTTT	.	.	TRBV11-2	TRBJ2-3
CATSDGRLAGTYNEQFF	TGTGCCACCAGTGATGGGAGACTAGCGGGCACCTACAATGAGCAGTTCTTC	.	TRBD2	TRBV24-1	TRBJ2-1
CASSQTRKETQYF	TGTGCCAGCAGCCAGACTCGAAAAGAGACCCAGTACTTC	.	.	TRBV5-4	TRBJ2-5
CASSEEGVFVQPQHF	TGTGCCAGCAGTGAAGAGGGGGTTTTCGTTCAGCCCCAGCATTTT	few	.	TRBV2	TRBJ1-5